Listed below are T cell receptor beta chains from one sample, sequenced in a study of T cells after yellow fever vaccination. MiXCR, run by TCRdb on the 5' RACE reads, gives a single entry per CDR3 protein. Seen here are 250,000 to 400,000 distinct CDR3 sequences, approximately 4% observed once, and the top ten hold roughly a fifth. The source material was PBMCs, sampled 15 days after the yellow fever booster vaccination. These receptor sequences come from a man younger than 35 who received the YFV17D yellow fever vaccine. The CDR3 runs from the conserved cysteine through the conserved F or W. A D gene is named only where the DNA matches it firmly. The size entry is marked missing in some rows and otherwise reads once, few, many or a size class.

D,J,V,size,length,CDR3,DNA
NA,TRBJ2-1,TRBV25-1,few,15,CASSELAAFYNEQFF,TGTGCCAGCAGTGAATTGGCAGCCTTTTACAATGAGCAGTTCTTC
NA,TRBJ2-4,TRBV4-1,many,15,CASSQEGNSLGIQYF,TGCGCCAGCAGCCAAGAGGGGAACAGTTTGGGTATTCAGTACTTC
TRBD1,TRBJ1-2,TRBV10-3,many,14,CAISARTGYYGYTF,TGTGCCATCAGTGCCAGGACAGGGTACTATGGCTACACCTTC
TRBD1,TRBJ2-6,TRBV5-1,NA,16,CARPGQGLSGANVLTF,TGCGCCAGGCCGGGACAGGGTCTTTCTGGGGCCAACGTCCTGACTTTC
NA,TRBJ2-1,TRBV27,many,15,CASSFGQAPLNEQFF,TGTGCCAGCAGTTTCGGCCAGGCACCCCTTAATGAGCAGTTCTTC
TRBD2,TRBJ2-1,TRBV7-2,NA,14,CASSGGDWTNEQFF,TGTGCCAGCAGCGGGGGGGACTGGACCAATGAGCAGTTCTTC
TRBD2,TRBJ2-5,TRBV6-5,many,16,CASRYSGGTPGETQYF,TGTGCCAGCAGATATAGCGGGGGGACCCCCGGAGAGACCCAGTACTTC
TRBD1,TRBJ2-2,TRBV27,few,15,CASSLTGQGTGELFF,TGTGCCAGCAGTTTAACGGGACAGGGGACCGGGGAGCTGTTTTTT
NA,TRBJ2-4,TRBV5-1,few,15,CASSFRGAPKNIQYF,TGCGCCAGCAGCTTTAGGGGGGCACCCAAAAACATTCAGTACTTC
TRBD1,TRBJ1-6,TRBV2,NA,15,CASRAWTGQNSPLHF,TGTGCCAGCAGAGCCTGGACAGGGCAGAATTCACCCCTCCACTTT
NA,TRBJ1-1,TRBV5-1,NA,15,CASSLAPGVGTEAFF,TGCGCCAGCAGCTTGGCTCCGGGGGTGGGCACTGAAGCTTTCTTT
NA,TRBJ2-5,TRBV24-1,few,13,CATSDWKMETQYF,TGTGCCACCAGTGATTGGAAGATGGAGACCCAGTACTTC
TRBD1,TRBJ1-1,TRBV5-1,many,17,CASSLEYGQGLNTEAFF,TGCGCCAGCAGCTTGGAATACGGACAGGGTTTGAACACTGAAGCTTTCTTT
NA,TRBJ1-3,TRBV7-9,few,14,CASSLRRLGNTIYF,TGTGCCAGCAGCTTAAGGAGGCTTGGAAACACCATATATTTT
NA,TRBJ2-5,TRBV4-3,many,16,CASSQGIKSSEETQYF,TGCGCCAGCAGCCAAGGTATAAAGTCGTCAGAAGAGACCCAGTACTTC
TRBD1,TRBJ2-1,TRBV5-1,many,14,CASRGTGSYNEQFF,TGCGCCAGTAGAGGGACAGGGTCCTACAATGAGCAGTTCTTC
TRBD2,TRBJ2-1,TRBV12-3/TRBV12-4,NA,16,CASSSRGGPPYNEQFF,TGTGCCAGCAGTTCCCGGGGGGGTCCCCCCTACAATGAGCAGTTCTTC
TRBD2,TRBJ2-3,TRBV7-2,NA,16,CASSTRVSGVQDTQYF,TGTGCCAGCAGCACTCGAGTTAGCGGGGTGCAAGATACGCAGTATTTT
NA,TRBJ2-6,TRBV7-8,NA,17,CASSLGIRRRGANVLTF,TGTGCCAGCAGCTTAGGAATACGGCGTCGTGGGGCCAACGTCCTGACTTTC
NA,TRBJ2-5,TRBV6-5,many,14,CASSYGGFQETQYF,TGTGCCAGCAGTTATGGGGGCTTCCAAGAGACCCAGTACTTC
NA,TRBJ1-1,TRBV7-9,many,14,CASSLGTPGTEAFF,TGTGCCAGCAGCTTGGGGACCCCGGGGACTGAAGCTTTCTTT
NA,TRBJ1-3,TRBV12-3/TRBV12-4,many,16,CASSLFASNSGNTIYF,TGTGCCAGCAGTTTATTCGCCAGCAACTCTGGAAACACCATATATTTT
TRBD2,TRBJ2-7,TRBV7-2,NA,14,CASSLGLAAYEQYF,TGTGCCAGCAGCTTAGGACTAGCGGCCTACGAGCAGTACTTC
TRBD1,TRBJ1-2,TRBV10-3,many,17,CAISGWRQGAVNYGYTF,TGTGCCATCAGTGGGTGGCGACAGGGGGCTGTTAACTATGGCTACACCTTC
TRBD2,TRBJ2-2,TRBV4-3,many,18,CASSQGASGRTPTGELFF,TGCGCCAGCAGCCAAGGGGCTAGCGGGAGAACACCGACCGGGGAGCTGTTTTTT
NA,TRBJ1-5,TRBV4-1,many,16,CASSQGVGASNQPQHF,TGCGCCAGCAGCCAAGGGGTAGGGGCTAGCAATCAGCCCCAGCATTTT
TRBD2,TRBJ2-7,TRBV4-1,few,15,CASSPGLAASYEQYF,TGCGCCAGCAGCCCCGGACTAGCGGCCTCCTACGAGCAGTACTTC
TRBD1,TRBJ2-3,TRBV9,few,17,CASSVDGTALGTDTQYF,TGTGCCAGCAGCGTAGACGGGACAGCCCTAGGCACAGATACGCAGTATTTT
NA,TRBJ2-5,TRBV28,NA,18,CASSPRQGGRSSRETQYF,TGTGCCAGCAGTCCTCGACAGGGAGGCCGGTCAAGCCGAGAGACCCAGTACTTC
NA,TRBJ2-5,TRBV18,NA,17,CASSPRSGQNFQETQYF,TGTGCCAGCTCACCACGTAGTGGACAGAACTTTCAAGAGACCCAGTACTTC
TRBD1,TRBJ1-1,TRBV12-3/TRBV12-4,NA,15,CASSFLQGADTEAFF,TGTGCCAGCAGTTTTCTACAGGGGGCGGACACTGAAGCTTTCTTT
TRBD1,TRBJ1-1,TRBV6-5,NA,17,CASSYSISGTGAAEAFF,TGTGCCAGCAGTTACTCGATAAGTGGGACAGGGGCAGCTGAAGCTTTCTTT
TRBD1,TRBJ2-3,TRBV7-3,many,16,CASSLQGQGSTDTQYF,TGTGCCAGCAGCTTACAGGGACAGGGAAGCACAGATACGCAGTATTTT
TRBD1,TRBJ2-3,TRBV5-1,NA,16,CASSDRGQGVEDTQYF,TGCGCCAGCAGCGACCGAGGACAGGGGGTAGAAGATACGCAGTATTTT
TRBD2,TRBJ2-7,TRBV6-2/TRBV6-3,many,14,CASSPLAGKMEQYF,TGTGCCAGCAGCCCGCTAGCGGGGAAAATGGAGCAGTACTTC
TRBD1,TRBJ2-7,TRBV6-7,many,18,CASSYSIRDRVSSYEQYF,TGTGCCAGCAGTTACTCGATCCGGGACAGGGTTAGCTCCTACGAGCAGTACTTC
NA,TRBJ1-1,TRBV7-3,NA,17,CAQQRVHRGSGDSEAFF,TGTGCCCAACAGAGGGTCCATAGAGGAAGCGGGGACTCTGAAGCTTTCTTT
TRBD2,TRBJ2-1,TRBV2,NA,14,CASSYLAGGVEQFF,TGTGCCAGCAGTTACTTAGCGGGGGGGGTTGAGCAGTTCTTC
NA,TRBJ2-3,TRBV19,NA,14,CASSKAGTTDTQYF,TGTGCCAGTAGTAAGGCGGGGACCACAGATACGCAGTATTTT
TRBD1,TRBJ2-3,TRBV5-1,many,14,CASSGDRVANTQYF,TGCGCCAGCAGCGGGGACAGGGTGGCGAATACGCAGTATTTT
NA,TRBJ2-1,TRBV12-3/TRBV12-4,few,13,CASSLTEANEQFF,TGTGCCAGCAGTTTAACAGAAGCCAATGAGCAGTTCTTC
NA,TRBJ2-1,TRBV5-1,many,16,CASSFDPLSSYNEQFF,TGCGCCAGCAGCTTTGACCCATTGAGCTCCTACAATGAGCAGTTCTTC
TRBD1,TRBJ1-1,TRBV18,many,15,CASSPQRTGGDEAFF,TGTGCCAGCTCACCTCAGAGGACAGGGGGCGATGAAGCTTTCTTT
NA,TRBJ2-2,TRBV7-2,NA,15,CASSLLGPNTGELFF,TGTGCCAGCAGCTTACTTGGCCCGAACACCGGGGAGCTGTTTTTT
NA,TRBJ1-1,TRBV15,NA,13,CATSREGVTEAFF,TGTGCCACCAGCAGAGAGGGGGTCACTGAAGCTTTCTTT
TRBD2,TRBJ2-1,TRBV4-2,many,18,CASSYTSGGAGFVGEQFF,TGTGCCAGCAGCTATACTAGCGGGGGGGCCGGGTTTGTAGGTGAGCAGTTCTTC
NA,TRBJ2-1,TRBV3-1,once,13,CASSQTRVQEQFF,TGTGCCAGCAGCCAGACCCGTGTCCAAGAGCAGTTCTTC
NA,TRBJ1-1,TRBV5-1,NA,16,CASSLVGRGMNTEAFF,TGCGCCAGCAGCTTGGTGGGTAGGGGCATGAACACTGAAGCTTTCTTT
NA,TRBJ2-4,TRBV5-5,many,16,CASSPRVLLAKNIQYF,TGTGCCAGCAGCCCCAGGGTCTTACTAGCCAAAAACATTCAGTACTTC
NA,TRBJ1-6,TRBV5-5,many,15,CASSSDRIYNSPLHF,TGTGCCAGCAGCTCAGACAGAATATATAATTCACCCCTCCACTTT
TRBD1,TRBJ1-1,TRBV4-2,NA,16,CASSQGDRGRRTEAFF,TGTGCCAGCAGTCAGGGAGACAGGGGAAGGAGAACTGAAGCTTTCTTT
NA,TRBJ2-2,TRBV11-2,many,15,CASRTLQGNTGELFF,TGTGCCAGCAGGACTCTACAGGGGAACACCGGGGAGCTGTTTTTT
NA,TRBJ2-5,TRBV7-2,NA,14,CASSFSSTVETQYF,TGTGCCAGCAGCTTCTCGAGCACCGTAGAGACCCAGTACTTC
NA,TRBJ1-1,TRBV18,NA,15,CASSGLSPGNTEAFF,TGTGCCAGCTCCGGTTTGTCCCCGGGGAACACTGAAGCTTTCTTT
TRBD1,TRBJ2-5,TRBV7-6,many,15,CASSETGMSQETQYF,TGTGCCAGCAGCGAGACAGGGATGAGTCAAGAGACCCAGTACTTC
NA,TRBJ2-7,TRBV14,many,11,CASSQLYEQYF,TGTGCCAGCAGCCAACTCTACGAGCAGTACTTC
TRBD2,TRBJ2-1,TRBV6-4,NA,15,CASTSGAHPLNEQFF,TGTGCCAGCACCAGCGGGGCGCATCCATTGAATGAGCAGTTCTTC